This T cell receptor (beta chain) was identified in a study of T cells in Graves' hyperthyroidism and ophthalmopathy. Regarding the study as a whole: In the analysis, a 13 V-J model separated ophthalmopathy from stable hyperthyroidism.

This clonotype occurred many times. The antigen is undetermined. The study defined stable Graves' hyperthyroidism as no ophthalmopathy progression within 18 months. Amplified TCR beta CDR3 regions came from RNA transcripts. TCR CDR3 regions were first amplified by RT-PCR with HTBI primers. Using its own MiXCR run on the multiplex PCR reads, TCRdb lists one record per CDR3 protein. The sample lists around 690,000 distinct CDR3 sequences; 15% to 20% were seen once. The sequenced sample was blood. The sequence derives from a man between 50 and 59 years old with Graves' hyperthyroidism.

The CDR3 DNA follows: TGTGCCAGTAGTTCGTTTCTTAACACTGAAGCTTTCTTT. This translates into CASSSFLNTEAFF. The V gene is TRBV19, the J gene TRBJ1-1; D is unresolved. V shed 5 bases and J shed 2 bases, with 9 bases lying between them. The CDR3 has 13 residues. Germline CDR1 reads LNHDA; CDR2 reads SQIVND (reference sequence).